The source of this TCR beta chain is a study of low-dose radiotherapy and immunotherapy resistance in tumors. In this sample, this clonotype turned up many times. TRAV- and TRBV-specific primers, spanning alpha and beta chains, primed first-strand cDNA. PCR amplification of the TCRs was performed with Phusion for 20 to 25 PCR cycles, and it relied on a constant-region primer together with a V-primer adapter. Each CDR3 protein gets one entry after TCRdb re-called the reads with MiXCR. The sample includes about 60,000 distinct CDR3 sequences, approximately 25% of them seen just once. Time point of the sample: before trial treatment. This CDR3 spans 15 amino acids. Trimming stripped 5 bases from V and 5 bases from J, with 16 bases between. Germline V gives CDR1 MNHEY, CDR2 SVGEGT.

The origin of this receptor is a male donor with prostate cancer. The genes are TRBV6-2 or TRBV6-3 and TRBJ1-5; no clear D gene. Source: PBMCs, taken before treatment. DNA for the CDR3: TGTGCCAGCAGTGAACACGGCCAGTCGTATCAGCCCCAGCATTTT. Its protein is CASSEHGQSYQPQHF.